The 21 T cell receptor beta chains below come from one sample, sequenced in a study of cytomegalovirus exposure and HLA in healthy donors. The PCR used 60 Vbeta and 13 Jbeta primers. Some clones are missing from TCRdb's copy, which holds only in-frame ones; the method was immunoSEQ multiplex PCR. The sample includes over 150,000 clones, about 80% seen only once; the top ten take about 1.3%. Specimen: PBMCs. These receptors were collected from a woman in her forties or fifties in good health and CMV-seronegative.

This clone appeared a few times. The V call is TRBV28, the J call TRBJ2-7; TRBD2 matches 8 bases. Per germline, CDR1 MDHEN and CDR2 SYDVKM. Unmatched junction bases numbered 8, after V lost 6 bases and J lost 4 bases. There are 14 residues in the CDR3. The CDR3 sequence is CASSLRGGSYEQYF. Here the CDR3 DNA reads TGTGCCAGCAGCCTCCGGGGGGGCTCTTACGAGCAGTACTTC.

This sequence joins TRBV11-2 and TRBJ2-7; 9 bases fit TRBD1. Germline values: CDR1 SGHAT, CDR2 FQNNGV. There are 15 residues in the CDR3. The J segment lost 3 bases and the V segment lost 3 bases, leaving 6 bases of the junction unmatched. CDR3 in amino acids: CASSLLGQGSYEQYF. The CDR3 bases are TGTGCCAGCAGCTTGCTGGGACAGGGAAGCTACGAGCAGTACTTC.

The chain recombines TRBV7-6 with TRBJ2-4; maybe TRBD2 (6 bases). Germline CDR1 reads SGHVS; CDR2 reads FNYEAQ. Trimming cost V 5 bases and J 6 bases, with 23 bases left between them. The CDR3 sequence is 17 residues long. CDR3 loop: CASSTSRELGLGNIQYF. The CDR3 region has the DNA TGTGCCAGCAGCACGTCACGGGAGTTGGGGTTAGGAAACATTCAGTACTTC.

V and J are TRBV15 and TRBJ2-7; D may be TRBD2 (6 bases). Per the germline V gene, CDR1 is LNHNV and CDR2 is YYDKDF (reference sequence). With 1 base removed from V and 3 bases from J, the gap between germline ends came to 13 bases. This CDR3 has 15 residues. The CDR3 DNA sequence: TGTGCCACCAGCAGAGGGGGACTTGCGTACTACGAGCAGTACTTC. As protein: CATSRGGLAYYEQYF.

This clone showed up just once. The chain uses TRBV5-4 and TRBJ2-1; 10 bases are a match to TRBD1. This CDR3 spans 15 amino acids. J gave up 4 bases and V 8 bases, and 9 bases lay outside the gene matches. Germline V lookup: CDR1 SGHNT, CDR2 YYREEE (reference sequence). This CDR3 is CASYTRDRGYNEQFF. For the CDR3, the DNA is TGTGCCAGTTACACCCGGGACAGGGGTTACAATGAGCAGTTCTTC.

The chain has TRBV4-1 and TRBJ1-3; 8 positions agree with TRBD1. The CDR3 sequence is 15 residues long. Germline CDR1 MGHRA, CDR2 YSYEKL. V was pared by 7 bases and J by 0 bases, with 5 bases of the junction left unmatched. CDR3 residues: CASTSDRGSGNTIYF. The CDR3 DNA reads TGCGCCAGCACTTCCGACAGGGGCTCTGGAAACACCATATATTTT.

CDR3 nucleotides: TGTGCCAGCAGCGATACCGTGCGGGGGGAGCTCTATGGCTACACCTTC. It translates to CASSDTVRGELYGYTF. The V and J genes are TRBV7-9 and TRBJ1-2; TRBD1 might be the D (5 bases). Trimming shortened V by 5 bases and J by 4 bases, and 20 bases separated the two germline ends. Germline CDR1 reads SEHNR; CDR2 reads FQNEAQ (reference sequence). The CDR3 sequence is 16 residues long.

This sequence joins TRBV19 and TRBJ2-4; 7 bases map to TRBD1. The trim removed 9 bases at V and 0 bases at J, leaving 14 bases unmatched. The length of the CDR3 is 17 residues. Germline CDR1 reads LNHDA; CDR2 reads SQIVND (reference sequence). DNA of the CDR3: TGTGCCAGACCTACCGGGACAGTGCAACTAGCCAAAAACATTCAGTACTTC. Translation gives CARPTGTVQLAKNIQYF.

A remark on this clone: Other DNA sequences within the sample encode an identical CDR3. The chain has TRBV5-6 and TRBJ1-4, with TRBD1 matching 7 bases. With 0 bases clipped from V and 8 bases from J, the junction kept 10 bases outside the gene matches. The CDR3 sequence is 16 residues long. CDR1 is SGHDT and CDR2 is YYEEEE in the germline V gene. The CDR3 nucleotides are TGTGCCAGCAGCTTGGCGGGCAGGGGGGACAGAGAAAAACTGTTTTTT. It specifies CASSLAGRGDREKLFF.

The chain couples TRBV7-9 to TRBJ2-1, with D tentatively TRBD2 (6 bases). Trimming took off 1 base at V and 2 bases at J, with 18 bases between the two ends. CDR1 SEHNR and CDR2 FQNEAQ come from the germline V gene (reference sequence). The CDR3 has 18 amino acids. The chain's CDR3 is CASSLGRWSGQTYNEQFF. For the CDR3, the DNA is TGTGCCAGCAGCTTAGGGAGGTGGAGCGGGCAAACCTACAATGAGCAGTTCTTC.

The CDR3 DNA reads TGTGCCAGCAGTAGAGGACTAGGGGTCGCCATAAGGCAGTTCTTC. Translating gives CASSRGLGVAIRQFF. The J gene is TRBJ2-1, the V gene TRBV2, with TRBD2 identical over 7 bases. Germline values: CDR1 SNHLY, CDR2 FYNNEI. The CDR3 extends over 15 amino acids. The trim removed 5 bases at V and 12 bases at J, leaving 16 bases unmatched.

CDR3 region: CASSVSQSYGYTF. DNA of the CDR3: TGTGCCAGCAGCGTGTCACAGAGCTATGGCTACACCTTC. The rearrangement uses TRBV9 and TRBJ1-2, with D uncertain. CDR1 is SGDLS and CDR2 is YYNGEE in the germline V gene. This CDR3 is 13 amino acids long. V dropped 2 bases and J dropped 4 bases, with 9 bases sitting between them.

A few counts support this clone. The CDR3 sequence is CASGQTLNTEAFF. In nucleotides, the CDR3 is TGTGCCAGCGGACAGACCCTGAACACTGAAGCTTTCTTT. J is TRBJ1-1 and V is TRBV19; D may be TRBD1 (6 bases). CDR1 and CDR2 from the germline V gene are LNHDA and SQIVND (reference sequence). The CDR3 totals 13 residues. Trimming left V 9 bases short and J 0 bases short, with 11 bases between.

This chain uses TRBV7-9 with TRBJ2-7; D perhaps matches TRBD2 (5 bases). CDR1 is SEHNR and CDR2 is FQNEAQ in the germline V gene (reference sequence). V was cut by 0 bases and J by 0 bases, with 12 bases left in between. CDR3 length: 16 amino acids. The CDR3 here is CASSLASGNPSYEQYF. CDR3 DNA: TGTGCCAGCAGCTTAGCCTCCGGGAACCCCTCCTACGAGCAGTACTTC.

V is TRBV10-3 and J is TRBJ2-1, with D unclear. The V end was cut by 9 bases, the J end by 5 bases, with 14 bases between. CDR1 is ENHRY, CDR2 SYGVKD, per germline. The CDR3 loop spans 13 amino acids. This CDR3 reads CAISPSSDNEQFF. The CDR3 nucleotides read TGTGCCATTTCGCCCTCCAGTGACAATGAGCAGTTCTTC.

The chain has TRBV6-1 and TRBJ2-7; possible D gene TRBD1, 5 bases. The ends were cut back, 0 bases at V and 4 bases at J, with 16 bases in the middle. The CDR3 contains 16 residues. Germline assignment: CDR1 MNHNS and CDR2 SASEGT. CDR3 sequence (DNA): TGTGCCAGCAGTGAAGCGCTAACTCCGAAGGGGTACGAGCAGTACTTC. It translates to CASSEALTPKGYEQYF.

The rearrangement joins TRBV27 to TRBJ2-3; possibly TRBD2 for D (6 bases). Germline V gene lookup returns CDR1 MNHEY and CDR2 SMNVEV (reference sequence). The CDR3 is 15 residues long. V lost 3 bases and J 3 bases, leaving 13 bases between the germline ends. DNA for the CDR3: TGTGCCAGCAGTTTTGCTAGCGTCAGAACAGATACGCAGTATTTT. This gives the protein CASSFASVRTDTQYF.

The V and J genes are TRBV6-1 and TRBJ2-6; perhaps TRBD1 as D (6 bases). This CDR3 has 15 residues. V was trimmed by 7 bases and J by 4 bases, leaving 14 bases between them. Germline CDR1 MNHNS, CDR2 SASEGT. The CDR3 nucleotides are TGTGCCAGCACCAACACAGGGTACGGGGCCAACGTCCTGACTTTC. This sequence encodes CASTNTGYGANVLTF.

The V gene is TRBV18, the J gene TRBJ1-5; D unclear. Per the germline V gene, CDR1 is KGHSH and CDR2 is LQKENI. This CDR3 has 16 amino acids. V lost 4 bases and J lost 5, with 18 bases in between. DNA for the CDR3: TGTGCCAGCTCACTCGTCACGGGAGGGTGGGATCAGCCCCAGCATTTT. Translated: CASSLVTGGWDQPQHF.

Only a few counts were recorded for this clone. V gene TRBV4-1 combines with J gene TRBJ1-1; D is undetermined. V gave up 0 bases and J gave up 7 bases, with 6 bases separating them. The CDR3 covers 12 residues. The V gene's germline CDR1 is MGHRA and CDR2 YSYEKL. CDR3 protein: CASSQDRVEAFF. Here the CDR3 DNA reads TGCGCCAGCAGCCAAGATCGGGTTGAAGCTTTCTTT.

The chain has TRBV10-3 and TRBJ2-1, with 11 positions matching TRBD2. Germline lookup yields CDR1 ENHRY and CDR2 SYGVKD. This CDR3 contains 14 residues. The V gene end was trimmed by 6 bases and the J gene end by 4 bases; junction bases not matched to a gene: 2. CDR3 in DNA: TGTGCCATCAGCGGGACTAGCGGATACAATGAGCAGTTCTTC. This sequence encodes CAISGTSGYNEQFF.